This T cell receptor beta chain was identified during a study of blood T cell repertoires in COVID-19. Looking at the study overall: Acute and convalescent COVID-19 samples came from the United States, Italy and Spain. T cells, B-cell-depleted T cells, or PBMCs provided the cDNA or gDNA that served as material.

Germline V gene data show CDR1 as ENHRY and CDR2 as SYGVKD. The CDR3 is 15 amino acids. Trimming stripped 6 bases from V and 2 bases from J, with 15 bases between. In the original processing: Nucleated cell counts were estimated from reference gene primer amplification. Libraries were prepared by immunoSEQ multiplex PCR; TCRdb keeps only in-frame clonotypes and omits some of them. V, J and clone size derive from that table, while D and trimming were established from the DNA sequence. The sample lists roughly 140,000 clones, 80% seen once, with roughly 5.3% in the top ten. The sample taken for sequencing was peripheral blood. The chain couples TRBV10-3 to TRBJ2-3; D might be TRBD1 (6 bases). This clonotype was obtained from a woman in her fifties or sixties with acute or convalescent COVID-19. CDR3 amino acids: CAISPQGQLTDTQYF. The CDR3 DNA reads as TGTGCCATCAGCCCTCAAGGACAGCTCACAGATACGCAGTATTTT.